The 9 T cell receptor beta chains given below trace back to one sample, sequenced in a study of T cells after yellow fever vaccination. MiXCR, run by TCRdb on the 5' RACE reads, gives a single entry per CDR3 protein. The data contain more than 300,000 distinct CDR3 sequences, roughly 10% of them singletons. The input for sequencing was CD4+ T cells sorted from PBMCs, taken 45 days after the yellow fever booster vaccination. The receptors were gathered from a man aged 18-30 years who received the YFV17D yellow fever vaccine.

There are a few counts of this clonotype. The gene calls are TRBV6-1 and TRBJ2-1; either TRBD1 or TRBD2 may fit D (6 bases each). V was cut by 8 bases and J by 5 bases, with 22 bases left in between. The germline V gene encodes CDR1 MNHNS and CDR2 SASEGT. The CDR3 covers 16 residues. CDR3 sequence (DNA): TGTGCCAGCCCGATCGAACAGGGAGGCCCCAACAATGAGCAGTTCTTC. This encodes CASPIEQGGPNNEQFF.

There are a few counts of this clonotype. The chain carries TRBV4-2 and TRBJ1-1; perhaps TRBD1 as D (5 bases). The V end lost 8 bases, the J end lost 6 bases, and 22 bases lay between the germline ends. The CDR3 loop spans 15 amino acids. Looked up from germline, CDR1 is LGHNA and CDR2 is YNFKEQ. The CDR3 sequence: CASGRKQGRGAEAFF. The CDR3 DNA follows: TGTGCCAGCGGCAGGAAGCAAGGCCGGGGGGCTGAAGCTTTCTTT.

V and J are TRBV11-2 and TRBJ2-3, with D unresolved. The germline V gene has CDR1 SGHAT and CDR2 FQNNGV. This CDR3 comprises 15 residues. The germline V and J ends were trimmed by 5 bases and 0 bases, with 12 bases remaining between them. Written as DNA, the CDR3 is TGTGCCAGCAGCCCGCAAAGAACTAGCACAGATACGCAGTATTTT. Protein sequence: CASSPQRTSTDTQYF. Full variable domain (outside the CDR3, taken from reference TRBV11-2 and TRBJ2-3): EAGVAQSPRYKIIEKRQSVAFWCNPISGHATLYWYQQILGQGPKLLIQFQNNGVVDDSQLPKDRFSAERLKGVDSTLKIQPAKLEDSAVYLCASSPQRTSTDTQYFGPGTRLTVL.

This clonotype was observed at least ten times. The V and J genes are TRBV6-5 and TRBJ2-3, with D unclear. This CDR3 has 13 residues. V was pared by 0 bases and J by 6 bases, with 7 bases between. CDR1 is MNHEY, CDR2 SVGAGI, per germline. In nucleotides, the CDR3 is TGTGCCAGCAGTTACTCCGCCTGGGATACGCAGTATTTT. This gives the protein CASSYSAWDTQYF.

This clonotype came up a few times. The rearrangement joins TRBV25-1 to TRBJ2-3; D is undetermined. Germline V CDR1 and CDR2: MGHDK, SYGVNS. The CDR3 runs to 15 residues. Trimming cost V 4 bases and J 2 bases, with 13 bases left between them. The CDR3 protein is CASSASRRNTDTQYF. For the CDR3, the DNA is TGTGCCAGCAGTGCCTCGCGCAGGAACACAGATACGCAGTATTTT.

This clonotype was found a few times. The V call is TRBV6-5, the J call TRBJ1-6, with a possible D match to TRBD1 (6 bases). V was trimmed by 2 bases and J by 8 bases, leaving 7 bases between them. The CDR3 has 13 residues. Germline values: CDR1 MNHEY, CDR2 SVGAGI. The CDR3, as DNA: TGTGCCAGCAGTTACAACAGGGATTCACCCCTCCACTTT. This translates into CASSYNRDSPLHF.

This clonotype was counted between two and nine times. The chain has TRBV20-1 and TRBJ2-3, with 9 positions matching TRBD1. The trim removed 3 bases at V and 6 bases at J, leaving 7 bases unmatched. Germline loops: CDR1 DFQATT, CDR2 SNEGSKA (reference sequence). The CDR3 extends over 14 amino acids. CDR3 loop: CSARTGGFVDTQYF. The CDR3 nucleotides are TGCAGTGCTAGGACAGGGGGGTTTGTGGATACGCAGTATTTT.

Judged by abundance, this clonotype is medium-sized. The gene calls are TRBV29-1 and TRBJ2-1, with no clear D. The V gene lost 4 bases and the J gene lost 5 bases, with 12 bases spanning the gap. In germline, CDR1 is SQVTM, CDR2 ANQGSEA. The CDR3 is 13 residues long. This CDR3 is CSVAPRFNNEQFF. The CDR3 region has the DNA TGCAGCGTTGCTCCGCGATTCAACAATGAGCAGTTCTTC.

This clonotype was observed a handful of times. The chain combines TRBV7-2 with TRBJ2-5; 11 bases agree with TRBD2. The CDR3 has 16 amino acids. V dropped 5 bases and J dropped 6; count of bases not matched to a gene: 11. Germline CDR1 SGHTA, CDR2 FQGNSA. CDR3 residues: CASSPLGLAVAKTQYF. The CDR3 DNA follows: TGTGCCAGCAGCCCTCTGGGACTAGCGGTAGCGAAGACCCAGTACTTC.